This T cell receptor beta chain is drawn from a study of shared clonotypes between healthy human individuals. As for the study in general: Donors, aged 18 to 49, were two women and a few men. Notes on the study in general: Donors were few, which limited the genetic and exposure-history diversity represented.

Germline values: CDR1 SGHTA, CDR2 FQGNSA. With V trimmed by 5 bases and J by 7 bases, 4 bases remained unmatched. The CDR3 spans 12 residues. Comments on this clone: The antigen is not known.

Sorted-subset replicate PCR reactions contained 150 to 200 ng DNA, corresponding to approximately 30,000 T cell genomes. The method was immunoSEQ multiplex PCR; TCRdb's version includes in-frame clones alone and lacks a portion of them. The sample includes approximately 1.5 million clones, roughly 98.5% of them seen just once. This TCR came from a man under 40 in good health. The J gene is TRBJ2-7, the V gene TRBV7-2, with 8 bases lining up with TRBD2. Source material: naive CD4+ T cells sorted from blood. Subset described: CD45RA+ positively selected. This chain's CDR3 is CASSHAGGEQYF. CDR3 coding DNA: TGTGCCAGCAGCCACGCGGGAGGAGAGCAGTACTTC.